Listed here are 5 T cell receptor beta chains from one sample, sequenced in a study of CD8+ T cells in alopecia areata. Extraction and reverse transcription of RNA yielded cDNA as the sequencing template. Method: immunoSEQ multiplex PCR; TCRdb's copy keeps in-frame clones and lacks some. The repertoire holds 110,000 or so clones, with approximately 50% as singletons. The sequenced sample was NKG2D-low CD8+ T cells sorted from blood. All receptors derive from a human donor with alopecia areata.

The chain is built from TRBV19 and TRBJ1-1; D is uncertain. Germline lookup yields CDR1 LNHDA and CDR2 SQIVND (reference sequence). Trimming took 9 bases from V and 3 from J, leaving 11 bases between them. The CDR3 is 12 amino acids. The CDR3 is CASRIGDTEAFF. The CDR3 bases are TGTGCCAGCCGGATTGGGGACACTGAAGCTTTCTTT.

This clone was seen only a few times. The genes are TRBV5-4 and TRBJ2-5; no reliable D call. Between the trimmed V and J ends, which lost 4 bases and 2 bases, there was a span of 15 bases. The CDR3 covers 15 residues. Germline CDR1 SGHNT, CDR2 YYREEE (reference sequence). Written as DNA, the CDR3 is TGTGCCAGCAGCGGGTTACCCGAACAACAAGAGACCCAGTACTTC. Protein product: CASSGLPEQQETQYF.

This sequence joins TRBV30 and TRBJ1-2; no clear D. The V and J ends lost 0 bases and 8 bases respectively, with 19 bases between them. The CDR3 sequence is 15 residues long. The germline V gene encodes CDR1 GTSNPN and CDR2 SVGIG (reference sequence). The CDR3 reads CAWSVPLPYLWGYTF. The CDR3 region has the DNA TGTGCCTGGAGTGTACCCCTACCGTACTTGTGGGGCTACACCTTC.

This chain's CDR3 is CASSYAMDRVSTDTQYF. The CDR3 DNA reads TGTGCCAGCAGTTACGCCATGGACAGGGTTAGCACAGATACGCAGTATTTT. The chain is built from TRBV2 and TRBJ2-3; 8 nucleotides match TRBD1. CDR1 and CDR2 from the germline V gene are SNHLY and FYNNEI. The CDR3 has 17 amino acids. The junction had 10 bases not matched to a gene; V was cut back by 5 bases and J by 0 bases. The whole variable domain, filled in from reference TRBV2 and TRBJ2-3, reads EPEVTQTPSHQVTQMGQEVILRCVPISNHLYFYWYRQILGQKVEFLVSFYNNEISEKSEIFDDQFSVERPDGSNFTLKIRSTKLEDSAMYFCASSYAMDRVSTDTQYFGPGTRLTVL.

This clone was counted between two and nine times. The rearrangement uses TRBV19 and TRBJ1-5; TRBD1 is a possible D gene (5 bases). CDR3 length equals 14 residues. V was cut by 3 bases and J by 6 bases, with 12 bases left in between. Germline V gene sequence: CDR1 LNHDA, CDR2 SQIVND (reference sequence). The DNA for the CDR3 is TGTGCCAGTAGTATTTGGGGGATCCGTCAGCCCCAGCATTTT. It encodes CASSIWGIRQPQHF.